One and the same sample provided the 31 T cell receptor beta chains below, sequenced in a study of patients and donors after allogeneic stem cell transplantation. TCRdb fed the RT-PCR reads into MiXCR, producing one record per CDR3 protein. Of fewer than 180,000 distinct CDR3 sequences detected, 37% appear once; the ten largest clones hold about 50%. The source material was blood, either unsorted or a sorted T cell fraction (not recorded which). The receptor source for this set is a human donor who was either an allogeneic HSCT recipient or a stem cell or donor lymphocyte infusion donor (not recorded which). It is not recorded whose cells these are; they may come from a transplant donor.

This sequence joins TRBV25-1 and TRBJ2-3, with D tentatively TRBD1 or TRBD2 (6 bases each). The V end lost 2 bases, the J end lost 6 bases, and 15 bases lay between the germline ends. The CDR3 runs to 15 residues. Germline lookup yields CDR1 MGHDK and CDR2 SYGVNS. The CDR3 nucleotides read TGTGCCAGCAGTGAAAGCGGAAGGAGGGGGGATACGCAGTATTTT. Translating it yields CASSESGRRGDTQYF.

This clonotype has a count of ten or more. The chain is built from TRBV28 and TRBJ1-1; no clear D gene. V dropped 6 bases and J dropped 6 bases, with 8 bases sitting between them. CDR3 size: 11 residues. Germline loops: CDR1 MDHEN, CDR2 SYDVKM. The CDR3 DNA follows: TGTGCCAGCAGAAGGACCTCTGAAGCTTTCTTT. This sequence encodes CASRRTSEAFF. The full variable domain, rest sourced from reference TRBV28 and TRBJ1-1, is DVKVTQSSRYLVKRTGEKVFLECVQDMDHENMFWYRQDPGLGLRLIYFSYDVKMKEKGDIPEGYSVSREKKERFSLILESASTNQTSMYLCASRRTSEAFFGQGTRLTVV.

This clonotype turned up a few times. CDR3 nucleotide sequence: TGTGCCAGCAGCCCCCGGTCAGCCAACACTGAAGCTTTCTTT. Translated: CASSPRSANTEAFF. The chain uses TRBV9 and TRBJ1-1; no reliable D call. The CDR3 runs to 14 residues. Trimming cost V 4 bases and J 2 bases, with 12 bases left between them. CDR1 SGDLS and CDR2 YYNGEE come from the germline V gene.

CDR3 sequence: CSAPSPDTQYF. DNA of the CDR3: TGCAGTGCGCCCTCCCCAGATACGCAGTATTTT. The V call is TRBV20-1, the J call TRBJ2-3; D is uncertain. The CDR3 is 11 amino acids. V was trimmed by 6 bases and J by 4 bases, leaving 8 bases between them. Germline V gene data show CDR1 as DFQATT and CDR2 as SNEGSKA (reference sequence).

J is TRBJ2-3 and V is TRBV6-2 or TRBV6-3, with a weak D call TRBD2 (7 bases). The germline V gene encodes CDR1 MNHEY and CDR2 SVGEGT. V was cut by 3 bases and J by 5 bases, with 12 bases left in between. The CDR3 length is 14 residues. The CDR3 nucleotides read TGTGCCAGCAGTTATGGGGGGGCCCGAGATACGCAGTATTTT. This encodes CASSYGGARDTQYF.

This clonotype has only a few counts. One end of the junction does not line up with germline, which may come from a read error. This chain connects TRBV6-6 to TRBJ1-4; D is uncertain. The length of the CDR3 is 14 residues. Per germline, CDR1 MNHNY and CDR2 SVGAGI (reference sequence). This chain's CDR3 is CASRYSGANEKLFF. CDR3 coding DNA: TGTGCCAGCAGATACTCCGGGGCTAATGAAAAACTGTTTTTT.

This clonotype was seen only a few times. The chain combines TRBV9 with TRBJ2-3, with TRBD1 matching over 7 bases. After removal of 8 bases from V and 2 bases from J, the junction contained 11 bases not matched to a gene. Germline loops: CDR1 SGDLS, CDR2 YYNGEE. The CDR3 spans 15 residues. As DNA, the CDR3 is TGTGCCAGTCACAGGGGTTTACTGTTCACAGATACGCAGTATTTT. Encoded protein: CASHRGLLFTDTQYF.

This clonotype was picked up a small number of times. V gene TRBV12-3 or TRBV12-4 combines with J gene TRBJ2-5, with D possibly matching TRBD1 (6 bases). This CDR3 contains 15 residues. The V end was cut by 5 bases, the J end by 3 bases, with 16 bases between. The CDR3 reads CASSLLSGVKETQYF. The CDR3 region has the DNA TGTGCCAGCAGTCTCCTATCAGGGGTGAAAGAGACCCAGTACTTC.

This clonotype was counted only a few times. The chain links TRBV9 to TRBJ2-5; D unresolved. Germline CDR1 and CDR2: SGDLS and YYNGEE. This CDR3 is 14 amino acids long. Deletions cut 5 bases from V and 4 bases from J, with 15 bases between. The CDR3 DNA is TGTGCCAGCAGTACGGACCCCACCCCAGAGACCCAGTACTTC. The encoded protein is CASSTDPTPETQYF.

This clonotype turned up a few times. The chain employs TRBV9 and TRBJ2-3; tentative D call: TRBD1 (6 bases). The CDR3 extends over 13 amino acids. The germline CDR1 and CDR2 sequences are SGDLS and YYNGEE. Deletions cut 4 bases from V and 4 bases from J, with 10 bases between. Here the CDR3 DNA reads TGTGCCAGCAGCCGCACAGGGCCAGATACGCAGTATTTT. It is translated as CASSRTGPDTQYF.

The chain joins TRBV25-1 to TRBJ2-5, with unresolved D. In germline, CDR1 is MGHDK, CDR2 SYGVNS. This CDR3 region has 15 residues. Deletions cut 7 bases from V and 5 bases from J, with 20 bases between. CDR3 region: CASTSHSPAAETQYF. Here the CDR3 DNA reads TGTGCCAGCACCTCACATTCGCCGGCGGCGGAGACCCAGTACTTC. Full variable domain (missing parts from reference TRBV25-1 and TRBJ2-5): EADIYQTPRYLVIGTGKKITLECSQTMGHDKMYWYQQDPGMELHLIHYSYGVNSTEKGDLSSESTVSRIRTEHFPLTLESARPSHTSQYLCASTSHSPAAETQYFGPGTRLLVL.

J is TRBJ2-5 and V is TRBV3-1, with 8 bases fitting TRBD1. The CDR3 sequence is 13 residues long. CDR1 and CDR2 (germline): LGHDT, YNNKEL (reference sequence). Unmatched junction bases numbered 6, after V lost 5 bases and J lost 7 bases. CDR3 residues: CASSSDREWTQYF. The CDR3 nucleotides read TGTGCCAGCAGCTCGGACAGGGAGTGGACCCAGTACTTC.

There are a few counts of this clonotype. This sequence joins TRBV7-2 and TRBJ2-2; 7 bases fit TRBD1. The CDR3 runs 16 residues. Germline lookup yields CDR1 SGHTA and CDR2 FQGNSA. The J segment lost 4 bases and the V segment lost 5 bases, leaving 10 bases of the junction unmatched. The CDR3 nucleotides are TGTGCCAGCAGCGAAGTTGGGACAGCAGTCACCGGGGAGCTGTTTTTT. Translation gives CASSEVGTAVTGELFF.

The V call is TRBV7-8, the J call TRBJ2-1; D gene ambiguous. The CDR3 is 16 amino acids. The ends were cut back, 1 base at V and 1 base at J, with 11 bases in the middle. CDR1 and CDR2 (germline): SGHVS, FQNEAQ. The CDR3 DNA reads as TGTGCCAGCAGCTTAGGTACGGGCGAGTCCTACAATGAGCAGTTCTTC. Amino acid sequence: CASSLGTGESYNEQFF.

This clonotype turned up a few times. The chain joins TRBV27 to TRBJ1-1, with D possibly matching TRBD1 (5 bases). The length of the CDR3 is 13 residues. Trimming cost V 6 bases and J 5 bases, with 13 bases left between them. Germline V gives CDR1 MNHEY, CDR2 SMNVEV (reference sequence). In DNA, the CDR3 is TGTGCCAGCAGCCATGAAGGGACGACTGAAGCTTTCTTT. Residues: CASSHEGTTEAFF.

The rearrangement joins TRBV12-3 or TRBV12-4 to TRBJ1-6; 10 nucleotides align to TRBD1. The V and J ends lost 5 bases and 1 base, in that order; junction bases with no gene match: 8. The CDR3 is 18 residues long. The CDR3 sequence is CASSKTGGIWSYNSPLHF. CDR3 nucleotides: TGTGCCAGCAGTAAGACAGGGGGCATTTGGTCCTATAATTCACCCCTCCACTTT.

The rearrangement links TRBV4-3 to TRBJ2-2; TRBD2 is a possible D gene (5 bases). This CDR3 contains 13 residues. Trimming pared 0 bases from V and 8 bases from J, leaving 7 bases between. Germline V gives CDR1 LGHNA, CDR2 YSLEER. The CDR3 DNA reads as TGCGCCAGCAGCCAAGATAGGGAGGGGGAGCTGTTTTTT. This encodes CASSQDREGELFF.

The gene calls are TRBV13 and TRBJ1-2, with TRBD1 matching over 8 bases. Unmatched junction bases numbered 5, after V lost 6 bases and J lost 2 bases. Germline-derived CDR1 and CDR2 are PRHDT and FYEKMQ (reference sequence). The CDR3 has 14 residues. The CDR3 DNA reads TGTGCCAGCAGTCATGACAGGGGAAACTATGGCTACACCTTC. Translated, it gives CASSHDRGNYGYTF.

A few counts support this clonotype. V gene TRBV6-1 combines with J gene TRBJ1-5; D remains unclear. Looked up from germline, CDR1 is MNHNS and CDR2 is SASEGT. The CDR3 is 12 residues long. Between the trimmed V and J ends, which lost 1 base and 8 bases, there was a span of 6 bases. The CDR3 sequence is CASSEVRKPQHF. CDR3 nucleotides: TGTGCCAGCAGTGAAGTTCGCAAGCCCCAGCATTTT.

This sequence joins TRBV4-1 and TRBJ2-3; 10 bases are shared with TRBD2. The CDR3 is 17 amino acids. Germline V gene data show CDR1 as MGHRA and CDR2 as YSYEKL. J was trimmed by 6 bases and V by 0 bases; bases with no gene match: 9. In DNA, the CDR3 is TGCGCCAGCAGCCAAGATCCCCCAGCGGGGGGGCGGGATACGCAGTATTTT. Encoded protein: CASSQDPPAGGRDTQYF.

Points on this clonotype: The junction does not match germline at one end; this may be a read error. This chain uses TRBV27 with TRBJ2-1, with D possibly being TRBD1 (6 bases). CDR1 and CDR2 (germline): MNHEY, SMNVEV (reference sequence). The CDR3 runs to 14 residues. CDR3 nucleotide sequence: TGTGCCAGCAGTTTACAGGACAGCTACAATAAGCAGTTCTTC. Its translation is CASSLQDSYNKQFF.

The rearrangement uses TRBV9 and TRBJ1-3; D uncertain. Trimming removed 2 bases from V and 3 bases from J, with 9 bases in between. The germline gives CDR1 SGDLS, CDR2 YYNGEE. The CDR3 runs to 14 residues. The CDR3, as DNA: TGTGCCAGCAGCGTCGCGACCAATGGAAACACCATATATTTT. Translation: CASSVATNGNTIYF.

This clonotype occurred a few times. The chain uses TRBV10-3 and TRBJ1-1; the D is unclear. Germline V gene sequence: CDR1 ENHRY, CDR2 SYGVKD. The CDR3 extends over 11 amino acids. The V end lost 3 bases, the J end lost 8 bases, and 7 bases lay between the germline ends. The CDR3 sequence is CAISDGGEAFF. In nucleotides, the CDR3 is TGTGCCATCAGTGATGGAGGGGAAGCTTTCTTT.

The J gene is TRBJ2-7, the V gene TRBV28, with TRBD1 matching over 7 bases. V lost 4 bases and J lost 4; bases outside the gene matches: 10. The CDR3 spans 15 residues. Germline V lookup: CDR1 MDHEN, CDR2 SYDVKM. As DNA, the CDR3 is TGTGCCAGCAGTTCCCGACAGGGACCCCTTTACGAGCAGTACGTC. Translating it yields CASSSRQGPLYEQYV.

In DNA form, the CDR3 reads TGTGCCACCAGCAGAGATCAAGGGGCCGGGACAGATACGCAGTATTTT. It specifies CATSRDQGAGTDTQYF. The gene calls are TRBV15 and TRBJ2-3; D is possibly TRBD1 (5 bases). The CDR3 extends over 16 amino acids. V lost 0 bases, J lost 3 bases, and 13 bases lay in between. Germline V gene lookup returns CDR1 LNHNV and CDR2 YYDKDF (reference sequence).

This chain connects TRBV5-1 to TRBJ2-7; D is undetermined. Germline V gene data show CDR1 as SGHRS and CDR2 as YFSETQ. The CDR3 consists of 11 residues. Trimming removed 0 bases at V and 5 bases at J, with 3 bases between. DNA for the CDR3: TGCGCCAGCAGCTTGGCGGACGAGCAGTACTTC. Translating it yields CASSLADEQYF.

The chain has TRBV7-2 and TRBJ1-6, with TRBD1 matching 7 bases. Per germline, CDR1 SGHTA and CDR2 FQGNSA. V lost 3 bases to trimming and J lost 6 bases; unmatched junction nucleotides: 11. The CDR3 spans 17 residues. CDR3 protein: CASSFIQGFGGNSPLHF. CDR3 bases: TGTGCCAGCAGCTTCATACAGGGGTTTGGTGGTAATTCACCCCTCCACTTT.

V is TRBV12-3 or TRBV12-4 and J is TRBJ2-1; 10 bases agree with TRBD1. After removal of 6 bases from V and 5 bases from J, the junction contained 4 bases not matched to a gene. The CDR3 loop spans 14 amino acids. The CDR3: CASRDRGANNEQFF. CDR3 DNA sequence: TGTGCCAGCAGGGACAGGGGGGCCAACAATGAGCAGTTCTTC.

CDR3 DNA sequence: TGCAGTGCTAGGGAGGGGACGGCTGAAAAACTGTTTTTT. It yields the protein CSAREGTAEKLFF. The V and J genes are TRBV20-1 and TRBJ1-4; D is possibly TRBD1 (5 bases). The CDR3 has 13 residues. The germline V gene has CDR1 DFQATT and CDR2 SNEGSKA (reference sequence). Trimming took 3 bases from V and 7 from J, leaving 12 bases between them.

This clonotype was counted between two and nine times. V is TRBV3-1 and J is TRBJ2-7; D gene unclear. The V gene lost 0 bases and the J gene lost 0 bases, with 3 bases spanning the gap. The CDR3 loop spans 13 amino acids. Germline CDR1 reads LGHDT; CDR2 reads YNNKEL (reference sequence). The CDR3 sequence is CASSQDGSYEQYV. DNA of the CDR3: TGTGCCAGCAGCCAAGACGGCTCCTACGAGCAGTACGTC.

This clonotype was seen only once. The chain has TRBV7-2 and TRBJ2-1, with TRBD2 matching 7 bases. The CDR3 has 15 amino acids. In germline, CDR1 is SGHTA, CDR2 FQGNSA. V lost 1 base, J lost 6 bases, and 6 bases stayed unmatched. DNA of the CDR3: TGTGCCAGCAGCTTAGTCGGGGGGATGGTCAATGAGCAGTTCTTC. This gives the protein CASSLVGGMVNEQFF.